Shown below are 24 T cell receptor beta chains from a single sample sequenced in a study of naive and memory T cell subsets. Study-level results: A few larger clonotypes appeared in naive repertoires, especially CD8, possibly memory cells re-expressing CD45RA.

No cognate antigen is known for these TCRs. Both TRBC1 and TRBC2 were covered by a beta constant-region primer of two equimolar oligonucleotides. The ligated cDNA underwent four PCR rounds using SP2 and nested alpha and beta constant-region primers. TCRdb itself ran the UMI-ligation and nested PCR reads through MiXCR, one entry per CDR3 protein. The sample consists of approximately 90,000 distinct CDR3 sequences, around 11% of them appearing once. The sample comprised naive CD4+ T cells from blood. The receptors stem from a human donor in good health.

This clonotype was counted ten times or more. The genes are TRBV4-3 and TRBJ2-1; 8 bases are a match to TRBD2. Trimming cost V 0 bases and J 14 bases; bases outside gene matches: 12. The CDR3 runs to 15 residues. Germline CDR1 LGHNA, CDR2 YSLEER. DNA of the CDR3: TGCGCCAGCAGCCAAGAGAAATTGGAGCGGGGGACGGAGTTCTTC. Its protein is CASSQEKLERGTEFF.

In this sample, this clonotype turned up a few times. This rearrangement joins TRBV15 to TRBJ2-1, with 8 bases fitting TRBD2. The CDR3 loop spans 16 amino acids. The germline V gene has CDR1 LNHNV and CDR2 YYDKDF (reference sequence). Losses at the gene ends were 2 bases for V and 6 bases for J; bases not matched to a gene: 9. This chain's CDR3 is CATSRRSGEVSNEQFF. The CDR3 DNA reads TGTGCCACCAGCAGACGTAGCGGGGAGGTCTCCAATGAGCAGTTCTTC.

V gene TRBV29-1 combines with J gene TRBJ2-5; D remains unclear. With 6 bases removed from V and 4 bases from J, the gap between germline ends came to 9 bases. Germline assignment: CDR1 SQVTM and CDR2 ANQGSEA. This CDR3 has 11 amino acids. CDR3 region: CSVGDTETQYF. CDR3 bases: TGCAGCGTGGGTGACACAGAGACCCAGTACTTC.

The V gene is TRBV5-1, the J gene TRBJ1-5, with D unresolved. Germline-derived CDR1 and CDR2 are SGHRS and YFSETQ. Deletions cut 4 bases from V and 1 base from J, with 12 bases between. CDR3 length: 15 residues. The CDR3 sequence is CASSLEAASNQPQHF. CDR3 nucleotides: TGCGCCAGCAGCCTGGAGGCAGCAAGCAATCAGCCCCAGCATTTT. The variable domain in full, completed from reference TRBV5-1 and TRBJ1-5, reads KAGVTQTPRYLIKTRGQQVTLSCSPISGHRSVSWYQQTPGQGLQFLFEYFSETQRNKGNFPGRFSGRQFSNSRSEMNVSTLELGDSALYLCASSLEAASNQPQHFGDGTRLSIL.

This clonotype was observed at least ten times. The chain carries TRBV6-6 and TRBJ2-5; D is perhaps TRBD2 (5 bases). Germline CDR1 MNHNY, CDR2 SVGAGI (reference sequence). This CDR3 spans 16 amino acids. V was cut by 6 bases and J by 5 bases, with 22 bases left in between. DNA of the CDR3: TGTGCCAGCAGAACGGACTCCAACTGGGGTAGGGAGACCCAGTACTTC. This gives the protein CASRTDSNWGRETQYF.

Ten or more counts support this clonotype. The chain employs TRBV29-1 and TRBJ1-1; D might be TRBD1 (5 bases). V lost 5 bases and J 0 bases, leaving 16 bases between the germline ends. Germline values: CDR1 SQVTM, CDR2 ANQGSEA. This CDR3 is 15 amino acids long. The CDR3 here is CSVTYPTAVNTEAFF. For the CDR3, the DNA is TGCAGCGTTACCTACCCGACAGCCGTGAACACTGAAGCTTTCTTT.

This clonotype was observed many times. The chain has TRBV30 and TRBJ2-1; perhaps TRBD2 as D (7 bases). Germline V gives CDR1 GTSNPN, CDR2 SVGIG (reference sequence). The CDR3 loop spans 18 amino acids. Trimming removed 5 bases from V and 0 bases from J, with 23 bases in between. CDR3 residues: CAWYRGGRAIISYNEQFF. DNA for the CDR3: TGTGCCTGGTATAGGGGGGGGAGGGCCATTATCTCCTACAATGAGCAGTTCTTC.

V gene TRBV9 combines with J gene TRBJ2-3; D may match TRBD1 or TRBD2 (7 bases each). The CDR3 totals 15 residues. V lost 4 bases to trimming and J lost 8 bases, with 20 bases between them. The germline gives CDR1 SGDLS, CDR2 YYNGEE. CDR3 coding DNA: TGTGCCAGCAGCCCGGCAGGGGGGGAAGTAAGTACGCAGTATTTT. This codes for CASSPAGGEVSTQYF.

The J gene is TRBJ2-4, the V gene TRBV5-6; 11 bases align to TRBD1. The trim removed 0 bases at V and 3 bases at J, leaving 2 bases unmatched. Germline CDR1 reads SGHDT; CDR2 reads YYEEEE. CDR3 length equals 16 residues. CDR3 nucleotides: TGTGCCAGCAGCTTGGCGGGGACAGGGGGCAAAAACATTCAGTACTTC. Encoded protein: CASSLAGTGGKNIQYF.

This clonotype was counted only a few times. The chain employs TRBV6-2 or TRBV6-3 and TRBJ2-3; the D is unclear. Trimming took 6 bases from V and 4 from J, leaving 11 bases between them. CDR3 size: 13 residues. The germline V gene encodes CDR1 MNHEY and CDR2 SVGEGT. The CDR3 DNA sequence: TGTGCCAGCAGCGACCCTATAGCAGATACGCAGTATTTT. This gives the protein CASSDPIADTQYF.

The rearrangement uses TRBV5-1 and TRBJ2-7; D gene uncertain. V was clipped by 4 bases and J by 5 bases, with 10 bases between them. Per germline, CDR1 SGHRS and CDR2 YFSETQ. The CDR3 sequence is 12 residues long. The CDR3 is CASSRDGNEQYF. Here the CDR3 DNA reads TGCGCCAGCAGCCGCGACGGTAACGAGCAGTACTTC. Drawing the rest from reference TRBV5-1 and TRBJ2-7, the complete variable domain is KAGVTQTPRYLIKTRGQQVTLSCSPISGHRSVSWYQQTPGQGLQFLFEYFSETQRNKGNFPGRFSGRQFSNSRSEMNVSTLELGDSALYLCASSRDGNEQYFGPGTRLTVT.

The gene calls are TRBV28 and TRBJ2-5, with a tentative D call TRBD1 (6 bases). Germline assignment: CDR1 MDHEN and CDR2 SYDVKM. CDR3 length: 15 residues. With 5 bases removed from V and 4 bases from J, the gap between germline ends came to 17 bases. The CDR3 DNA reads as TGTGCCAGCAGTACCTCAGGGGCCCCTTTAGAGACCCAGTACTTC. Translated: CASSTSGAPLETQYF.

This clonotype showed up just a few times. This rearrangement joins TRBV7-2 to TRBJ2-5; 10 bases fit TRBD2. The CDR3 is 15 amino acids. The J segment lost 5 bases and the V segment lost 3 bases, leaving 6 bases of the junction unmatched. Germline lookup yields CDR1 SGHTA and CDR2 FQGNSA. The CDR3 region is CASSFLSGGAETQYF. In DNA, the CDR3 is TGTGCCAGCAGCTTTCTAAGCGGGGGGGCCGAGACCCAGTACTTC.

The genes are TRBV12-3 or TRBV12-4 and TRBJ1-5; D is perhaps TRBD1 (5 bases). This CDR3 contains 13 residues. With 6 bases removed from V and 6 bases from J, the gap between germline ends came to 12 bases. CDR3 DNA sequence: TGTGCCAGCAGGGAAATGGGGGGTCAGCCCCAGCATTTT. Protein: CASREMGGQPQHF.

This clonotype has at least ten counts. The chain links TRBV6-5 to TRBJ2-7; possibly TRBD1 or TRBD2 for D (5 bases each). CDR1 MNHEY and CDR2 SVGAGI come from the germline V gene. The V end was cut by 0 bases, the J end by 11 bases, with 8 bases between. The CDR3 extends over 11 amino acids. CDR3 in amino acids: CASSYSGTEYF. The CDR3 DNA sequence: TGTGCCAGCAGTTACTCGGGGACGGAGTACTTC.

The gene calls are TRBV2 and TRBJ1-1; possible D gene TRBD1, 6 bases. The V end was cut by 6 bases, the J end by 0 bases, with 20 bases between. The germline CDR1 and CDR2 sequences are SNHLY and FYNNEI. The CDR3 spans 17 residues. CDR3 loop: CASSLTGGRGMNTEAFF. In DNA, the CDR3 is TGTGCCAGCAGCCTGACGGGGGGGCGGGGAATGAACACTGAAGCTTTCTTT.

This clonotype was observed a few times. V usage is TRBV4-3 and J usage is TRBJ1-2; D might be TRBD1 (5 bases). Germline V gives CDR1 LGHNA, CDR2 YSLEER. V lost 0 bases, J lost 4 bases, and 12 bases lay in between. The length of the CDR3 is 15 residues. CDR3 sequence (DNA): TGCGCCAGCAGCCAAGATTGGGGGATTTCCTATGGCTACACCTTC. This codes for CASSQDWGISYGYTF.

The chain uses TRBV15 and TRBJ2-1; D possibly corresponds to TRBD2 (5 bases). CDR3 size: 13 residues. The germline gives CDR1 LNHNV, CDR2 YYDKDF (reference sequence). Trimming removed 3 bases at V and 9 bases at J, with 12 bases between. CDR3 DNA sequence: TGTGCCACCAGCAGGACGGGAAGCGGTGAGCAGTTCTTC. Amino acids: CATSRTGSGEQFF.

Only a few counts were recorded for this clonotype. The chain uses TRBV6-2 or TRBV6-3 and TRBJ2-3, with TRBD1 identical over 8 bases. Germline CDR1 MNHEY, CDR2 SVGEGT. The CDR3 length is 14 residues. J gave up 2 bases and V 6 bases, and 4 bases lay outside the gene matches. CDR3 nucleotide sequence: TGTGCCAGCAGGGCGCAGGGGGCCACAGATACGCAGTATTTT. It codes for CASRAQGATDTQYF.

In this sample, this clonotype turned up a few times. The chain is built from TRBV30 and TRBJ2-7, with TRBD1 matching 10 bases. Losses at the gene ends were 8 bases for V and 6 bases for J; bases not matched to a gene: 7. The CDR3 has 12 residues. Germline lookup yields CDR1 GTSNPN and CDR2 SVGIG (reference sequence). The CDR3 loop reads CAGRDRGLEQYF. The CDR3, as DNA: TGTGCCGGCCGGGACAGGGGACTCGAGCAGTACTTC.

The sample holds a few counts of this clonotype. V is TRBV12-3 or TRBV12-4 and J is TRBJ2-7; D is undetermined. This CDR3 contains 14 residues. The V and J ends lost 4 bases and 4 bases respectively, with 14 bases between them. The CDR3 spells CASSSLRRAYEQYF. Written as DNA, the CDR3 is TGTGCCAGCAGTTCCCTCCGCCGGGCTTACGAGCAGTACTTC.

This clonotype has just a few counts. The chain joins TRBV7-9 to TRBJ1-3; 10 bases match TRBD1. J lost 0 bases, V lost 3 bases, and 8 bases had no gene match. The CDR3 extends over 18 amino acids. The germline V gene encodes CDR1 SEHNR and CDR2 FQNEAQ (reference sequence). Written as DNA, the CDR3 is TGTGCCAGCAGCTTTGATCCGGGACAGGGGTTCTCTGGAAACACCATATATTTT. Translation: CASSFDPGQGFSGNTIYF.

A few counts support this clonotype. V usage is TRBV20-1 and J usage is TRBJ1-6; a possible D gene is TRBD1 (6 bases). The V and J ends lost 3 bases and 7 bases respectively, with 10 bases between them. The CDR3 runs 13 residues. The V gene's germline CDR1 is DFQATT and CDR2 SNEGSKA (reference sequence). CDR3 DNA sequence: TGCAGTGCTAGGACAGGCACAAATTCACCCCTCCACTTT. It yields the protein CSARTGTNSPLHF.

CDR3 sequence reads: CASSERGGAGELFF. CDR3 DNA: TGTGCCAGCAGCGAAAGAGGGGGGGCCGGGGAGCTGTTTTTT. The chain is built from TRBV6-1 and TRBJ2-2; weak D call: TRBD2 (7 bases). The CDR3 spans 14 residues. Germline V gives CDR1 MNHNS, CDR2 SASEGT. The germline V and J ends were trimmed by 6 bases and 6 bases, with 14 bases remaining between them.